Below, 5 T cell receptor beta chains from the same sample are listed, as sequenced in a study of T cell responses to AZD1222 COVID-19 vaccine. This table comes from immunoSEQ multiplex PCR, and its TCRdb copy is limited to in-frame clones, with some not included. The repertoire consists of fewer than 65,000 clones, with around 80% occurring once and the leading ten covering 10%. This material consisted of peripheral blood, taken on day 0 of AZD1222 vaccination. These receptors all stem from an adult in good health.

The chain joins TRBV12-3 or TRBV12-4 to TRBJ2-5; TRBD1 or TRBD2 may be the D gene (7 bases each). With 6 bases removed from V and 7 bases from J, the gap between germline ends came to 15 bases. The CDR3 spans 13 residues. In nucleotides, the CDR3 is TGTGCCAGCAGCGACAGGGAGGGGTCGACCCAGTACTTC. It is translated as CASSDREGSTQYF.

The rearrangement uses TRBV3-1 (or the pseudogene TRBV3-2) and TRBJ2-7, with D maybe TRBD1 (5 bases). Per germline, CDR1 LGHDT and CDR2 YNNKEL (reference sequence). Trimming stripped 3 bases from V and 2 bases from J, with 11 bases between. The CDR3 extends over 14 amino acids. The CDR3 DNA follows: TGTGCCAGCAGCCACAATGACAGACCCTACGAGCAGTACTTC. Protein product: CASSHNDRPYEQYF.

The chain recombines TRBV19 with TRBJ2-2; 9 bases are shared with TRBD2. Germline CDR1 is LNHDA and CDR2 is SQIVND (reference sequence). The J segment lost 4 bases and the V segment lost 8 bases, leaving 5 bases of the junction unmatched. The CDR3 is 14 amino acids. CDR3 sequence reads: CASLTTSGTGELFF. CDR3 in DNA: TGTGCCAGTTTGACGACTAGCGGCACCGGGGAGCTGTTTTTT. Full variable domain (rest looked up from reference TRBV19 and TRBJ2-2): DGGITQSPKYLFRKEGQNVTLSCEQNLNHDAMYWYRQDPGQGLRLIYYSQIVNDFQKGDIAEGYSVSREKKESFPLTVTSAQKNPTAFYLCASLTTSGTGELFFGEGSRLTVL.

In this sample, this clone turned up a few times. The rearrangement joins TRBV19 to TRBJ1-1; no reliable D call. Trimming shortened V by 6 bases and J by 1 base, and 6 bases separated the two germline ends. The length of the CDR3 is 12 residues. The germline V gene has CDR1 LNHDA and CDR2 SQIVND (reference sequence). The CDR3 region has the DNA TGTGCCAGTAGCCTCGCGAACACTGAAGCTTTCTTT. Translation: CASSLANTEAFF.

The rearrangement links TRBV6-8 to TRBJ2-2; D is ambiguous. Trimming removed 4 bases from V and 6 bases from J, with 12 bases in between. The CDR3 sequence is 14 residues long. CDR1 is MNHGY and CDR2 is SAAAGT in the germline V gene. The CDR3 DNA is TGTGCCAGCAGTTTAGTCTCTACCCCCGGGGAGCTGTTTTTT. Its translation: CASSLVSTPGELFF.